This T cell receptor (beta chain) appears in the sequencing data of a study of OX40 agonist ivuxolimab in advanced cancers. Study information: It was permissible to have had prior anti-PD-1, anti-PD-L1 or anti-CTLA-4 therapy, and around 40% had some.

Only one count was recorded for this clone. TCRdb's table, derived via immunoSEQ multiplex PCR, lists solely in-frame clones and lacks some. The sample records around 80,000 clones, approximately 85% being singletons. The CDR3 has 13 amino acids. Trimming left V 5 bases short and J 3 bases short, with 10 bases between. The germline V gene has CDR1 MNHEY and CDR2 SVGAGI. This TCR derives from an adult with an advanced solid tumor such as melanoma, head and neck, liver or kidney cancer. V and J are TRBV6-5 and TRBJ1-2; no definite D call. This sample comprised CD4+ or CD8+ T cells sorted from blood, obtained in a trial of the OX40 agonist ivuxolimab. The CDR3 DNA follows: TGTGCCAGCAGTGAAATCGGGGACTATGGCTACACCTTC. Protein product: CASSEIGDYGYTF.